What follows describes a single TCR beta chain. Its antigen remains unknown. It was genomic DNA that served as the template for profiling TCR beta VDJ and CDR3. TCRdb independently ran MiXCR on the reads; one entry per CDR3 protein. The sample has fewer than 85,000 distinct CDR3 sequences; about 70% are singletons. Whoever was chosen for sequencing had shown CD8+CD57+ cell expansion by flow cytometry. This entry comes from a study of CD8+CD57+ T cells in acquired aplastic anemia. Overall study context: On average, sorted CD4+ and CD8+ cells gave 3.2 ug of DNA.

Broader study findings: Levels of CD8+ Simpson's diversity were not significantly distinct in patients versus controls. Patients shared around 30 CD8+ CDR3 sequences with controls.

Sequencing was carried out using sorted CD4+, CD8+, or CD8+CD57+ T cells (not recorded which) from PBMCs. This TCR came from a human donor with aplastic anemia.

CDR3 residues: CASSSGTGHEQYF. The CDR3 DNA reads as TGTGCCAGCAGCTCAGGGACAGGACACGAGCAGTACTTC. This rearrangement joins TRBV5-6 to TRBJ2-7; 8 bases are a match to TRBD1. Germline trimming cut 3 bases from V and 5 bases from J; bases unmatched to any gene: 4. The CDR3 runs to 13 residues. Germline V gives CDR1 SGHDT, CDR2 YYEEEE.